These T cell receptor beta chains were read from a single sample in a study of control samples from healthy donors and cancer patients. Assay: immunoSEQ multiplex PCR; the TCRdb copy retains only in-frame clones and omits some. This repertoire shows around 110,000 clones, 93% found once; its top ten account for about 2.6%. Specimen: blood. The receptors derive from a young man in good health. Both conserved end residues are part of each CDR3. D genes are given only for firm matches. Expanded clones get a size class; other rows say once, few or many, or leave the size out.

j_call: TRBJ2-7
clone_size: .
d_call: .
v_call: TRBV5-6
cdr3_aa: CASSLVGWGEQYF
cdr3_nt: TGTGCCAGCAGCTTGGTGGGTTGGGGGGAGCAGTACTTC

j_call: TRBJ1-2
clone_size: .
d_call: .
v_call: TRBV19
cdr3_aa: CASSTRGTGPYGYTF
cdr3_nt: TGTGCCAGTAGTACCAGGGGTACAGGGCCCTATGGCTACACCTTC

j_call: TRBJ2-6
clone_size: once
d_call: .
v_call: TRBV6-5
cdr3_aa: CASDGRSSGANVLTF
cdr3_nt: TGTGCCAGCGATGGCAGGAGCTCTGGGGCCAACGTCCTGACTTTC

j_call: TRBJ1-1
clone_size: .
d_call: .
v_call: TRBV7-9
cdr3_aa: CASSLAVGADTEAFF
cdr3_nt: TGTGCCAGCAGCCTGGCCGTGGGGGCTGACACTGAAGCTTTCTTT

j_call: TRBJ2-7
clone_size: .
d_call: TRBD2
v_call: TRBV4-1
cdr3_aa: CASSQDSGLGFPYEQYF
cdr3_nt: TGCGCCAGCAGCCAAGATAGCGGACTAGGGTTCCCCTACGAGCAGTACTTC

j_call: TRBJ2-2
clone_size: .
d_call: .
v_call: TRBV7-9
cdr3_aa: CASSLYSGENGELFF
cdr3_nt: TGTGCCAGCAGCTTATATTCAGGGGAGAACGGGGAGCTGTTTTTT

j_call: TRBJ1-1
clone_size: .
d_call: .
v_call: TRBV6-5
cdr3_aa: CASSYSVGGSTEAFF
cdr3_nt: TGTGCCAGCAGTTACTCGGTGGGTGGTAGCACTGAAGCTTTCTTT

j_call: TRBJ1-5
clone_size: .
d_call: TRBD1
v_call: TRBV28
cdr3_aa: CASSFRGLGSNQPQHF
cdr3_nt: TGTGCCAGCAGTTTTAGGGGGCTGGGTAGCAATCAGCCCCAGCATTTT

j_call: TRBJ1-5
clone_size: .
d_call: .
v_call: TRBV28
cdr3_aa: CASSVLGTHKTNQPQHF
cdr3_nt: TGTGCCAGCAGTGTCCTCGGGACTCACAAAACAAATCAGCCCCAGCATTTT

j_call: TRBJ2-1
clone_size: once
d_call: .
v_call: TRBV7-9
cdr3_aa: CASTHGPNEQFF
cdr3_nt: TGTGCCAGCACCCATGGCCCCAATGAGCAGTTCTTC

j_call: TRBJ2-7
clone_size: .
d_call: TRBD1
v_call: TRBV27
cdr3_aa: CASSPDRAQLHEQYF
cdr3_nt: TGTGCCAGCAGCCCAGACAGGGCTCAACTCCACGAGCAGTACTTC

j_call: TRBJ1-5
clone_size: .
d_call: TRBD1
v_call: TRBV28
cdr3_aa: CASRLGQDNQPQHF
cdr3_nt: TGTGCCAGCAGACTCGGACAGGATAATCAGCCCCAGCATTTT

j_call: TRBJ1-6
clone_size: .
d_call: .
v_call: TRBV5-6
cdr3_aa: CASSLEQGRPYNSPLHF
cdr3_nt: TGTGCCAGCAGCTTGGAGCAGGGGAGACCTTATAATTCACCCCTCCACTTT

j_call: TRBJ2-3
clone_size: .
d_call: TRBD2
v_call: TRBV7-3
cdr3_aa: CASSFSGAEDTQYF
cdr3_nt: TGTGCCAGCAGCTTTAGCGGGGCAGAAGATACGCAGTATTTT

j_call: TRBJ1-2
clone_size: .
d_call: TRBD1
v_call: TRBV19
cdr3_aa: CASSSKGQGAQGYTF
cdr3_nt: TGTGCCAGTAGTAGTAAAGGGCAGGGGGCACAAGGCTACACCTTC

j_call: TRBJ2-5
clone_size: .
d_call: .
v_call: TRBV5-1
cdr3_aa: CASSLGLQETQYF
cdr3_nt: TGCGCCAGCAGCTTGGGACTCCAAGAGACCCAGTACTTC

j_call: TRBJ1-1
clone_size: .
d_call: TRBD1
v_call: TRBV6-4
cdr3_aa: CASSDRQGPAFF
cdr3_nt: TGTGCCAGCAGTGACCGACAGGGTCCGGCTTTCTTT

j_call: TRBJ1-1
clone_size: .
d_call: .
v_call: TRBV27
cdr3_aa: CASSLRPLGGGMNTEAFF
cdr3_nt: TGTGCCAGCAGTTTACGACCCCTAGGGGGGGGAATGAACACTGAAGCTTTCTTT

j_call: TRBJ2-3
clone_size: .
d_call: .
v_call: TRBV10-3
cdr3_aa: CAISERGSTDTQYF
cdr3_nt: TGTGCCATCAGTGAAAGGGGGTCCACAGATACGCAGTATTTT